Each of the 9 T cell receptor beta chains below was sequenced from the same sample in a study of blood T cells in healthy people across ages. PCR was performed a second time for about 6 to 12 cycles using a sample-barcoded 5' primer and a J-beta primer mix. TCRdb recomputed calls from the 5' RACE reads with MiXCR, one row per CDR3 protein. The table records about 290,000 distinct CDR3 sequences, 25% to 30% of them present only once. Input material: blood. These receptors all come from a woman in her 70s in good health.

This clonotype has more than one count but fewer than ten. This chain links TRBV29-1 with TRBJ2-7; D gene unclear. This CDR3 has 11 residues. Per the germline V gene, CDR1 is SQVTM and CDR2 is ANQGSEA. Trimming shortened V by 4 bases and J by 2 bases, and 6 bases separated the two germline ends. The CDR3 loop is CSVGTPYEQYF. In DNA, the CDR3 is TGCAGCGTTGGGACCCCCTACGAGCAGTACTTC.

The sample holds many counts of this clonotype. This chain links TRBV29-1 with TRBJ2-5; a weak D match, TRBD2 (5 bases). Germline loops: CDR1 SQVTM, CDR2 ANQGSEA. V was clipped by 0 bases and J by 5 bases, with 16 bases between them. The CDR3 runs 15 residues. CDR3 in amino acids: CSVEDGLLTGETQYF. The CDR3 coding sequence is TGCAGCGTTGAAGATGGACTCCTCACGGGGGAGACCCAGTACTTC. Full variable domain (missing parts from reference TRBV29-1 and TRBJ2-5): SAVISQKPSRDICQRGTSLTIQCQVDSQVTMMFWYRQQPGQSLTLIATANQGSEATYESGFVIDKFPISRPNLTFSTLTVSNMSPEDSSIYLCSVEDGLLTGETQYFGPGTRLLVL.

V is TRBV12-3 or TRBV12-4 and J is TRBJ2-1; 10 nucleotides agree with TRBD1. V lost 6 bases, J lost 3 bases, and 14 bases stayed unmatched. The CDR3 has 18 residues. CDR3 nucleotides: TGTGCCAGCAGCCCCGAAATGGGACAGGGGAAAAACTACAATGAGCAGTTCTTC. This encodes CASSPEMGQGKNYNEQFF.

V usage is TRBV28 and J usage is TRBJ2-7; 10 nucleotides align to TRBD2. The CDR3 is made up of 20 amino acids. V lost 6 bases, J lost 4 bases, and 24 bases stayed unmatched. In germline, CDR1 is MDHEN, CDR2 SYDVKM. DNA of the CDR3: TGTGCCAGCAGACCAAACAGGGGGTCGAGCGGGAGGGCGGTCGGGTACGAGCAGTACTTC. Translated, it gives CASRPNRGSSGRAVGYEQYF.

V and J are TRBV20-1 and TRBJ2-5; TRBD2 matches at 8 bases. In germline, CDR1 is DFQATT, CDR2 SNEGSKA (reference sequence). The CDR3 spans 11 residues. CDR3 region: CASGSQETQYF. CDR3 DNA: TGCGCCAGCGGGAGCCAAGAGACCCAGTACTTC.

On this clonotype itself: A much larger clone differs by one base, so this may be a read error. The chain carries TRBV28 and TRBJ2-7; a weak D match, TRBD2 (5 bases). Germline CDR1 MDHEN, CDR2 SYDVKM. This CDR3 has 13 residues. With 7 bases removed from V and 6 bases from J, the gap between germline ends came to 16 bases. The chain's CDR3 is CASNKEGATEQYF. The CDR3 bases are TGTGCCAGCAATAAAGAGGGCGCCACCGAGCAGTACTTC. The variable domain in full, with the rest retrieved from reference TRBV28 and TRBJ2-7, is DVKVTQSSRYLVKRTGEKVFLECVQDMDHENMFWYRQDPGLGLRLIYFSYDVKMKEKGDIPEGYSVSREKKERFSLILESASTNQTSMYLCASNKEGATEQYFGPGTRLTVT.

This clonotype occurred a few times. The CDR3 nucleotides read TGTGCCAGCAGTTACGTAGTGGGACTCTCCTACGAGCAGTACTTC. Translated: CASSYVVGLSYEQYF. This sequence joins TRBV6-2 or TRBV6-3 and TRBJ2-7, with TRBD2 as a possible D gene (6 bases). CDR3 length equals 15 residues. The V and J ends lost 2 bases and 0 bases respectively, with 11 bases between them. Germline values: CDR1 MNHEY, CDR2 SVGEGT.

This clonotype was observed a few times. V usage is TRBV7-2 and J usage is TRBJ2-1, with 13 bases fitting TRBD2. Judging by the DNA end, TRBJ2-7 fits better; the J call may be wrong. CDR1 is SGHTA and CDR2 is FQGNSA in the germline V gene. There are 16 residues in the CDR3. In nucleotides, the CDR3 is TGTGCCAGCAGCCCCTGGACTAGCGGGGGCTCCTACGAGCAGTACTTC. It is translated as CASSPWTSGGSYEQYF.

This clonotype was seen only once. The chain couples TRBV7-9 to TRBJ1-1, with TRBD1 as a possible D gene (5 bases). The CDR3 runs 13 residues. Trimming took off 3 bases at V and 4 bases at J, with 9 bases between the two ends. Germline CDR1 and CDR2: SEHNR and FQNEAQ (reference sequence). CDR3: CASSLGRITEAFF. CDR3 coding DNA: TGTGCCAGCAGCTTGGGACGGATCACTGAAGCTTTCTTT. The complete variable domain, with remaining parts taken from reference TRBV7-9 and TRBJ1-1, reads DTGVSQNPRHKITKRGQNVTFRCDPISEHNRLYWYRQTLGQGPEFLTYFQNEAQLEKSRLLSDRFSAERPKGSFSTLEIQRTEQGDSAMYLCASSLGRITEAFFGQGTRLTVV.